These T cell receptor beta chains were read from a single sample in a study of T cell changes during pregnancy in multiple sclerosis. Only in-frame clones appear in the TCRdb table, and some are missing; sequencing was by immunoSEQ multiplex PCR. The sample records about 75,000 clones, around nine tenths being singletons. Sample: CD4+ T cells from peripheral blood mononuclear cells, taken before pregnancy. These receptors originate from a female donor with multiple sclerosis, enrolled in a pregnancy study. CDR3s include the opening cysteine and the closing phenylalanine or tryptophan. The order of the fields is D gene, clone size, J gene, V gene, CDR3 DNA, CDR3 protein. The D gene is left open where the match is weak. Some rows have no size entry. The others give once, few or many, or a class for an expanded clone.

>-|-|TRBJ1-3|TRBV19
TGTGCCAGTAGTCCAATCCGTGGGCAGGCCAGAGTTTCTGGAAACACCATATATTTT
CASSPIRGQARVSGNTIYF
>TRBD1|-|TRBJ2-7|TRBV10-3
TGTGCCATCAGACCGGGACAGGGGGCGGGAGAGCAGTACTTC
CAIRPGQGAGEQYF
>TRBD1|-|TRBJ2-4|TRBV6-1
TGTGCCAGCAGTGAAGGTCAGGGGGCCGGTAGAGCCAAAAACATTCAGTACTTC
CASSEGQGAGRAKNIQYF
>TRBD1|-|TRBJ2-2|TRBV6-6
TGTGCCAGCAGACACGGGACAGGCGCCGGGGAGCTGTTTTTT
CASRHGTGAGELFF
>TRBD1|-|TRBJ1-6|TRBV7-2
TGTGCCAGCAGCTTTGGACAGGGTTGGAATTCACCCCTCCACTTT
CASSFGQGWNSPLHF
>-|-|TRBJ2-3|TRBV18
TGTGCCAGCTCGCAGACATCAGATACGCAGTATTTT
CASSQTSDTQYF
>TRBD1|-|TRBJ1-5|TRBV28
TGTGCCAGCAGTTTAATGGCAGGGGGCCAGCCCCAGCATTTT
CASSLMAGGQPQHF
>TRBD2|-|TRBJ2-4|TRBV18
TGTGCCAGCTCACCAGCTAGCGGAAACATTCAGTACTTC
CASSPASGNIQYF
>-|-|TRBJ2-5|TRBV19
TGTGCCAGTAGTATGGGCAGGGGACAAGAGACCCAGTACTTC
CASSMGRGQETQYF
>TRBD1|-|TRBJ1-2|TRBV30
TGTGCCTGGAGTGTACAGGGGGCCGGGGGCTACACCTTC
CAWSVQGAGGYTF
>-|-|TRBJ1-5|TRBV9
TGTGCCAGCCCCATTTATGGCCAGGACAATCAGCCCCAGCATTTT
CASPIYGQDNQPQHF
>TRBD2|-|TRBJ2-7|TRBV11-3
TGTGCCAGCAGCTCCGGCGGGGGGGCCATGGGGTTCTACGAGCAGTACTTC
CASSSGGGAMGFYEQYF
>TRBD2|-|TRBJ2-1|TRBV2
TGTGCCAGCAGTGAAGAGCGGGGGGACTACAATGAGCAGTTCTTC
CASSEERGDYNEQFF
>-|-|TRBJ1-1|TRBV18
TGTGCCAGCACCGCCGCTATGAACACTGAAGCTTTCTTT
CASTAAMNTEAFF
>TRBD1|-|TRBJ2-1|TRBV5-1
TGCGCCAGCAGCAAACCGGGACAGAGGTTGATAAGTGAGCAGTTCTTC
CASSKPGQRLISEQFF
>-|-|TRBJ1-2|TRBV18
TGTGCCAGCTCACCCCCCGGGAAGCCGACCTATGGCTACACCTTC
CASSPPGKPTYGYTF
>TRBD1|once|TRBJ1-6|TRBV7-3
TGTGCCAGCAGCTTACAGGGGGCTGGTAATTCACCCCTCCACTTT
CASSLQGAGNSPLHF
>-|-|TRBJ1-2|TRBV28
TGTGCCAGCAGTTTAACGGGGGGGGGCTATGGCTACACCTTC
CASSLTGGGYGYTF
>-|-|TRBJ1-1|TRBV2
TGTGCCAGCAGTGACGAGAAGAACACTGAAGCTTTCTTT
CASSDEKNTEAFF
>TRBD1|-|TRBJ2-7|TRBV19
TGTGCCAGTAGTAGGGACAGGGGGCATGAGCAGTACTTC
CASSRDRGHEQYF
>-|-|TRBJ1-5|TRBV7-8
TGTGCCAGCACCCTCGGAGGGGCGAATCAGCCCCAGCATTTT
CASTLGGANQPQHF
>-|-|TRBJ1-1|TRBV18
TGTGCCAGCTCACCCCGACAGAACACTGAAGCTTTCTTT
CASSPRQNTEAFF
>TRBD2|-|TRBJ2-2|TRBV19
TGTGCCAGTAGTATAGTCGGCGGGAGGGGGACCGGGGAGCTGTTTTTT
CASSIVGGRGTGELFF
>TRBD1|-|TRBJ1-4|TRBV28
TGTGCCAGCAGGACAGGGAGTGAAAAACTGTTTTTT
CASRTGSEKLFF
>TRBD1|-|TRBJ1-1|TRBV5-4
TGTGCCAGCAACCCAGGACAGGGTTTTACTGAAGCTTTCTTT
CASNPGQGFTEAFF
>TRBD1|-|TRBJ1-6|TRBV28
TGTGCCAGCAGTTTAACGACAGGGGAAGGATCACCCCTCCACTTT
CASSLTTGEGSPLHF
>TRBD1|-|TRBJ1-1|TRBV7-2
TGTGCCAGCAGCTTCACCCCAGGGGGAACTGAAGCTTTCTTT
CASSFTPGGTEAFF
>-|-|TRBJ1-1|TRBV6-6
TGTGCCAGCAGTTACTCGGGCAGGCTCCCCGAAGCTTTCTTT
CASSYSGRLPEAFF
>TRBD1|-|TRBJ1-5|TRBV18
TGTGCCAGCTCAGGACAGGGGGCTGAGCCCCAGCATTTT
CASSGQGAEPQHF
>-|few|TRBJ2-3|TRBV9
TGTGCCAGCAGCGTAGATCCGGTTACCACAGATACGCAGTATTTT
CASSVDPVTTDTQYF
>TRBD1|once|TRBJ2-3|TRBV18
TGTGCCAGCTCACCCCAGCAACAGGGGGCCTCAGATACGCAGTATTTT
CASSPQQQGASDTQYF
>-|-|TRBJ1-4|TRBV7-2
TGTGCCAGCAGCCTATACGGAACTAATGAAAAACTGTTTTTT
CASSLYGTNEKLFF
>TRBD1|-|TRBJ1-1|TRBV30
TGTGCCTGGAGTGCTCTGGACAGGGGAAGAACTGAAGCTTTCTTT
CAWSALDRGRTEAFF
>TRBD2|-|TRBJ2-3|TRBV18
TGTGCCAGCTCACCACGTCCCAGCGGGGCGGGCACAGATACGCAGTATTTT
CASSPRPSGAGTDTQYF
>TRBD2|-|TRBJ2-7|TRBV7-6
TGTGCCAGCAGCGCACAGGTCCTAGCGGGAGTCGCCGAGCAGTACTTC
CASSAQVLAGVAEQYF
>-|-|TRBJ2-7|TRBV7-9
TGTGCCAGCAGCCCCCGGGGAGAATACGAGCAGTACTTC
CASSPRGEYEQYF
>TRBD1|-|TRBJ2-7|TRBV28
TGTGCCAGCGACGGACAGGGAAGGTACGAGCAGTACTTC
CASDGQGRYEQYF
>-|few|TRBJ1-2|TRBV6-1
TGTGCCAGCAAAGAATCAGGGGTTTATGGCTACACCTTC
CASKESGVYGYTF
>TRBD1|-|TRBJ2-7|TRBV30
TGTGCCTGGAGTAAAGGACAGGGAAGCTCCTACGAGCAGTACTTC
CAWSKGQGSSYEQYF